The 7 T cell receptor beta chains below were found in one sample sequenced in a study of blood T cells in healthy people across ages. PCR was performed a second time for about 6 to 12 cycles using a sample-barcoded 5' primer and a J-beta primer mix. TCRdb ran MiXCR on the 5' RACE reads and lists one entry per CDR3 protein. The sample includes 700,000 to 800,000 distinct CDR3 sequences, about 40% seen only once; the top ten take under 25%. The sequenced sample was blood. The receptors here all came from a woman aged 60-75 years in good health.

V is TRBV3-1 and J is TRBJ2-6; no definite D call. There are 16 residues in the CDR3. Germline CDR1 reads LGHDT; CDR2 reads YNNKEL (reference sequence). Trimming took 3 bases from V and 0 from J, leaving 9 bases between them. Written as DNA, the CDR3 is TGTGCCAGCAGCCACCCAAAGGGCTCTGGGGCCAACGTCCTGACTTTC. Its protein product is CASSHPKGSGANVLTF.

The gene calls are TRBV6-1 and TRBJ2-7, with a possible D match to TRBD2 (5 bases). The CDR3 is 14 residues long. CDR1 MNHNS and CDR2 SASEGT come from the germline V gene. Trimming took 7 bases from V and 6 from J, leaving 19 bases between them. The CDR3 sequence: CASTRGGGPREQYF. In DNA form, the CDR3 reads TGTGCCAGCACCCGCGGAGGCGGGCCCCGCGAGCAGTACTTC.

Regarding this clonotype: A much larger clone sits a single nucleotide away, making a read error possible. J is TRBJ1-2 and V is TRBV6-2 or TRBV6-3; possible D gene TRBD1, 5 bases. The germline CDR1 and CDR2 sequences are MNHEY and SVGEGT. The V and J ends lost 7 bases and 7 bases respectively, with 16 bases between them. The CDR3 extends over 13 amino acids. The CDR3 region is CASIPPGSGGYTF. DNA for the CDR3: TGTGCCAGCATCCCACCAGGGTCCGGTGGCTACACCTTC.

This clonotype has a count of ten or more. The rearrangement joins TRBV29-1 to TRBJ1-5; unclear D gene. The germline CDR1 and CDR2 sequences are SQVTM and ANQGSEA. This CDR3 contains 10 residues. Between the trimmed V and J ends, which lost 4 bases and 5 bases, there was a span of 3 bases. CDR3 in DNA: TGCAGCGTTGGTGATCAGCCCCAGCATTTT. Its translation is CSVGDQPQHF.

This clonotype was seen many times. The V and J genes are TRBV24-1 and TRBJ2-1; TRBD2 agrees at 11 bases. The germline V gene encodes CDR1 KGHDR and CDR2 SFDVKD. The V gene end was trimmed by 7 bases and the J gene end by 8 bases; junction bases not matched to a gene: 12. This CDR3 has 16 amino acids. The DNA of the CDR3 is TGTGCCACCAGCGGGACTAGCGGAGGCCTTTTGGATGAGCAGTTCTTC. Protein product: CATSGTSGGLLDEQFF.

This clonotype has a single count. Being one base from a much bigger clone, this may be a read error. The chain employs TRBV9 and TRBJ2-5, with 8 bases fitting TRBD1. Losses at the gene ends were 3 bases for V and 11 bases for J; bases not matched to a gene: 21. CDR3 length: 17 residues. CDR1 is SGDLS, CDR2 YYNGEE, per germline. DNA for the CDR3: TGTGCCAGCAGCGAGGGTGCTGGACAGGGAATGTACAATGAGCAGTACTTC. Amino acid sequence: CASSEGAGQGMYNEQYF.

This chain joins TRBV20-1 and TRBJ2-7; D is uncertain. The CDR3 runs to 14 residues. Germline V gene data show CDR1 as DFQATT and CDR2 as SNEGSKA (reference sequence). V lost 0 bases and J lost 5, with 14 bases in between. The CDR3 region has the DNA TGCAGTGCTAGAGATCCGGGCAGTGGGGACGAGCAGTACTTC. As protein: CSARDPGSGDEQYF.